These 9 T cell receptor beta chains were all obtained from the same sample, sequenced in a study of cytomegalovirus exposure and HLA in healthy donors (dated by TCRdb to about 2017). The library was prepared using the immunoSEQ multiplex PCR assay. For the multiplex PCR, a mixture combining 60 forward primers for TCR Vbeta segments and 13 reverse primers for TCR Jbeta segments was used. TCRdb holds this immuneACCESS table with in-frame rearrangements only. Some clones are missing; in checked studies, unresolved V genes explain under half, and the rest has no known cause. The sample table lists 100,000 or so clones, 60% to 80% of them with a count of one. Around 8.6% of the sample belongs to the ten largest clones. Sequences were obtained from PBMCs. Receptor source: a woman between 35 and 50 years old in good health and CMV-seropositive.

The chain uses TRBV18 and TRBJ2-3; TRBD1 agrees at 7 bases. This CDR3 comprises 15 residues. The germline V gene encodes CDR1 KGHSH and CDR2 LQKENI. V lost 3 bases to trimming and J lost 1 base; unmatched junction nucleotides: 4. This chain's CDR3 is CASSPIGGGTDTQYF. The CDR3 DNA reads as TGTGCCAGCTCACCCATAGGGGGCGGCACAGATACGCAGTATTTT.

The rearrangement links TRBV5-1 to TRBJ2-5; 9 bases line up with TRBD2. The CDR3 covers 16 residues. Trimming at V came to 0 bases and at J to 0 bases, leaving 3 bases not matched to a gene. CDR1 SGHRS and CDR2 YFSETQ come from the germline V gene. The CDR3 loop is CASSLGLAGYQETQYF. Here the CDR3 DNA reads TGCGCCAGCAGCTTGGGGCTAGCGGGGTACCAAGAGACCCAGTACTTC.

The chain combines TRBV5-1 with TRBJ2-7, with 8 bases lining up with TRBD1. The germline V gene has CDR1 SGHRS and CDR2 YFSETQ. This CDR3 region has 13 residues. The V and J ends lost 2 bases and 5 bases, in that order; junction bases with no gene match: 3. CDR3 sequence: CASSFQGADEQYF. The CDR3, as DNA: TGCGCCAGCAGCTTCCAGGGGGCTGACGAGCAGTACTTC.

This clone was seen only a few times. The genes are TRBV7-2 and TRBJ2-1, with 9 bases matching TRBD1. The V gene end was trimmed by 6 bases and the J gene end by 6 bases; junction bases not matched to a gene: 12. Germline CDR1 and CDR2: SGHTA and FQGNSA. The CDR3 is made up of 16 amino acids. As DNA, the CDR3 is TGTGCCAGCAGTTTGACCGGGACAGGGACCGCCAATGAGCAGTTCTTC. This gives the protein CASSLTGTGTANEQFF.

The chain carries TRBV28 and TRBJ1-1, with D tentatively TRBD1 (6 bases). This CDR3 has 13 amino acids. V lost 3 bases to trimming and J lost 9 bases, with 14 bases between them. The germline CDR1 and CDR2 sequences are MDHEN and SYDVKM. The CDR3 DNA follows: TGTGCCAGCAGTTTTTGGGTTGACAGGAAAGCTTTCTTT. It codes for CASSFWVDRKAFF.

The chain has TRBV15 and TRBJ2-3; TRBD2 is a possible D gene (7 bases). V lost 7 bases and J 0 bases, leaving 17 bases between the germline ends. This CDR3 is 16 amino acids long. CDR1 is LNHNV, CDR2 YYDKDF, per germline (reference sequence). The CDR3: CATNPRGGSSTDTQYF. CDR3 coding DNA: TGTGCCACCAATCCAAGGGGGGGCTCAAGCACAGATACGCAGTATTTT.

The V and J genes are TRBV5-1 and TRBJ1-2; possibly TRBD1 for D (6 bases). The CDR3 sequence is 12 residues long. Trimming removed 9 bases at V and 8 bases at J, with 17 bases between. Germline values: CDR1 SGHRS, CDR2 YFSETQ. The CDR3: CATGQSPGGYTF. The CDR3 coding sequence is TGCGCCACCGGACAGTCCCCGGGGGGCTACACCTTC.

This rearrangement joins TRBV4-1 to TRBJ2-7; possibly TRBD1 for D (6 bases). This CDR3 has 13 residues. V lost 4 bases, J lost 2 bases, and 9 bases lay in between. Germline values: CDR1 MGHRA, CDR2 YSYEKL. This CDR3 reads CASSPGQPYEQYF. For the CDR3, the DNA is TGCGCCAGCAGCCCTGGACAGCCCTACGAGCAGTACTTC.

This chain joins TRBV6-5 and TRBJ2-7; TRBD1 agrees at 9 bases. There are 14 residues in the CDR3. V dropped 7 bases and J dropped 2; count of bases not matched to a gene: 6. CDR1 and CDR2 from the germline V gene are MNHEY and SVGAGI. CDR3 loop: CASKVGTGTYEQYF. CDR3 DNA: TGTGCCAGCAAGGTCGGGACAGGGACCTACGAGCAGTACTTC.